This paragraph reports one T cell receptor beta chain. No antigen is known for it. TCRdb analysed the reads with MiXCR anew, one entry per CDR3 protein. This sample has about 260,000 distinct CDR3 sequences, with about 13% found just once. The data were taken from a study of T cell repertoires in cytomegalovirus infection. Study background: Evidence of both CMV infection and a matching HLA type came from public TCR beta signatures.

The study's findings and limits: CMV-specific HLA-C-restricted TCR beta clonotypes dominated the ex vivo response.

CDR3 length: 11 residues. Germline-derived CDR1 and CDR2 are SGHAT and FQNNGV. Trimming shortened V by 8 bases and J by 5 bases, and 9 bases separated the two germline ends. This sequence joins TRBV11-2 and TRBJ2-5; possible D gene TRBD1, 6 bases. This sequence was found in a human donor in good health (CMV status not recorded). Some clones in this sample may be carry-over from other donors' samples. What was sequenced was PBMCs. The CDR3 coding sequence is TGTGCCAGCGGGGGCCTGGAGACCCAGTACTTC. Translated: CASGGLETQYF.